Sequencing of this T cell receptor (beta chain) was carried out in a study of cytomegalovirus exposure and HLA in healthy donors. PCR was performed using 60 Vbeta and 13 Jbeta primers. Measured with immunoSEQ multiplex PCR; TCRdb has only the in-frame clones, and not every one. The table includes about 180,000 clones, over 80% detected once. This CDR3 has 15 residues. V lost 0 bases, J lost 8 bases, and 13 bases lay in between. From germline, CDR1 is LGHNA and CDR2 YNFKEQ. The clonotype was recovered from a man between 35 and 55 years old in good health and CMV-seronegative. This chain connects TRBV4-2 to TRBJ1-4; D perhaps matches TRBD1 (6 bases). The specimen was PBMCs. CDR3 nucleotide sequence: TGTGCCAGCAGCCAAGATAGGGGGAGGGGGGAAAAACTGTTTTTT. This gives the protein CASSQDRGRGEKLFF.